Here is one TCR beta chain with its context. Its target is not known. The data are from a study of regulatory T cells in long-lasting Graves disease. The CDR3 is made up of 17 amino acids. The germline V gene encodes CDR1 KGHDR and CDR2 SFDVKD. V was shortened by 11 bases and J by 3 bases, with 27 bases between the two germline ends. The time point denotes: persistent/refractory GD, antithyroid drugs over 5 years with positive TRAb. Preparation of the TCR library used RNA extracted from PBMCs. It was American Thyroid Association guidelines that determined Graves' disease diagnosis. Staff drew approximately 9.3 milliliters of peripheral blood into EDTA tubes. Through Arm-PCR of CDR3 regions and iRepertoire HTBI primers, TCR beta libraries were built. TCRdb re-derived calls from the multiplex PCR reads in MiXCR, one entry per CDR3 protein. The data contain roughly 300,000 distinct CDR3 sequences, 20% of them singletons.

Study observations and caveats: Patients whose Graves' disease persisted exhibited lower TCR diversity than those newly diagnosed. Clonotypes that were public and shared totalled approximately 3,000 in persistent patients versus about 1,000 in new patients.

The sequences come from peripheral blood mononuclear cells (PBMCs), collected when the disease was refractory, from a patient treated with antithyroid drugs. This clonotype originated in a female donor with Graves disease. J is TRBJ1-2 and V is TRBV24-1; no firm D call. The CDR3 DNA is TGTGCCAGCAGCTTAGGCCGGACGAGGGCGGTGGACTATGGCTACACCTTC. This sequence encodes CASSLGRTRAVDYGYTF.